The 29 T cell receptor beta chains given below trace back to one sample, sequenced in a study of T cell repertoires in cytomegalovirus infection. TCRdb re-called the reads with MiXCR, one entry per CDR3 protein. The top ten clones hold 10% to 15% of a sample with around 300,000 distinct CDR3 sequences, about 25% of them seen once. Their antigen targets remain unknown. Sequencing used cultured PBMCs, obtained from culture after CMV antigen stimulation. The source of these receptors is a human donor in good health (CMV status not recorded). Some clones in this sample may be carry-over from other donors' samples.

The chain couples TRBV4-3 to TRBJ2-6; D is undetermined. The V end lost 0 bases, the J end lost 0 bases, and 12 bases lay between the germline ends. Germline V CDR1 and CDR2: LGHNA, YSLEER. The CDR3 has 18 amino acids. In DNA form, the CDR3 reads TGCGCCAGCAGCCAAGAGTGGGCAGGAGTCTCTGGGGCCAACGTCCTGACTTTC. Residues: CASSQEWAGVSGANVLTF.

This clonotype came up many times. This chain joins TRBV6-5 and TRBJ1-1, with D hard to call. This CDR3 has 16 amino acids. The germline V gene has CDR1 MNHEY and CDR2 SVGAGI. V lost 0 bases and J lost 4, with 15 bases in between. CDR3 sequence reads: CASSYSSDSYVTEAFF. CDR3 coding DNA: TGTGCCAGCAGTTACTCTTCGGATAGTTACGTCACTGAAGCTTTCTTT.

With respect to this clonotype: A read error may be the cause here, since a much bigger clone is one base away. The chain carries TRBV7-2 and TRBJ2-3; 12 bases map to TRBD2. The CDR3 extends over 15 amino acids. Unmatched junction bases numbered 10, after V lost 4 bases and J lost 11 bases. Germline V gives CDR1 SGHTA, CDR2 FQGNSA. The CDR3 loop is CASSSPTSGRTKQYF. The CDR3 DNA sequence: TGTGCCAGCAGCTCCCCCACTAGCGGGAGGACCAAGCAGTATTTT.

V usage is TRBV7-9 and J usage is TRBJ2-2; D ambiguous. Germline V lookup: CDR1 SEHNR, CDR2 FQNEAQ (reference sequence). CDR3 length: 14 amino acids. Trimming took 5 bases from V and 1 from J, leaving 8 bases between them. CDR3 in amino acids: CASSPQMNTGELFF. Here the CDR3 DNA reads TGTGCCAGCAGCCCACAAATGAACACCGGGGAGCTGTTTTTT.

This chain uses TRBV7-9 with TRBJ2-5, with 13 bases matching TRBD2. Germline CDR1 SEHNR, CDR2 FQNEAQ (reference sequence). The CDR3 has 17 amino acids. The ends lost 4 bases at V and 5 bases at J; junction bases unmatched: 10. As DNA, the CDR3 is TGTGCCAGCAGCTCATGGAAAGGGACTAGCGGGGCGGAGACCCAGTACTTC. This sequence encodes CASSSWKGTSGAETQYF.

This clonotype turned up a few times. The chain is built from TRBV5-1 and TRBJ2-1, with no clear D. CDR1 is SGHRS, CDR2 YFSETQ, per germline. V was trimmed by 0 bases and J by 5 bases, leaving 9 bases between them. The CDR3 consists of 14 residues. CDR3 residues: CASSLAVGNNEQFF. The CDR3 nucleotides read TGCGCCAGCAGCTTGGCCGTGGGCAACAATGAGCAGTTCTTC.

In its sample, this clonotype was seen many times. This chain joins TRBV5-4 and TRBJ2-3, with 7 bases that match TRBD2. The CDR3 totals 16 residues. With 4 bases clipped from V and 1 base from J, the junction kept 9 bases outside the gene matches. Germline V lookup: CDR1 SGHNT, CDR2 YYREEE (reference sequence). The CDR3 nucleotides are TGTGCCAGCAGCCCGGAGACTAGCCGGCGCACAGATACGCAGTATTTT. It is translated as CASSPETSRRTDTQYF.

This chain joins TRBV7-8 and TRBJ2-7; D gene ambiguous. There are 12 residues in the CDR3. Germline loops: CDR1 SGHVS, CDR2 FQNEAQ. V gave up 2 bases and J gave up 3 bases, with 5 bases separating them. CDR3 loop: CASSLPDYEQYF. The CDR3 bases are TGTGCCAGCAGCTTACCAGACTACGAGCAGTACTTC.

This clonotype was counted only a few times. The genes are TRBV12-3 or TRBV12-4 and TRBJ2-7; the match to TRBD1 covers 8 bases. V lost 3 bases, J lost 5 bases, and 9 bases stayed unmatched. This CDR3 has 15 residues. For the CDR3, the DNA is TGTGCCAGCAGTTTGGGGCAGGGGGCGTTCGACGAGCAGTACTTC. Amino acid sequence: CASSLGQGAFDEQYF.

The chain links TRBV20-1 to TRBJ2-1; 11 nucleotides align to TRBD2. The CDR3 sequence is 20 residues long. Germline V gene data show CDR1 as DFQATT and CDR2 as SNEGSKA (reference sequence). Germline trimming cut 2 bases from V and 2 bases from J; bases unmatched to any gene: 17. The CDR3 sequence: CSARSNPLAGGSAPYNEQFF. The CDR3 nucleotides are TGCAGTGCTAGATCAAATCCTCTAGCGGGAGGTTCTGCCCCCTACAATGAGCAGTTCTTC.

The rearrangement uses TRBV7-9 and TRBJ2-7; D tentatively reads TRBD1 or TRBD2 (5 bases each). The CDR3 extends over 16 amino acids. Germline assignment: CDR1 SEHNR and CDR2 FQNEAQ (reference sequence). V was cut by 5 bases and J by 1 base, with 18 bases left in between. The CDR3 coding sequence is TGTGCCAGCAGCCTACTGACCGGGACGGGGTCCTACGAGCAGTACTTC. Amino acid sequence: CASSLLTGTGSYEQYF.

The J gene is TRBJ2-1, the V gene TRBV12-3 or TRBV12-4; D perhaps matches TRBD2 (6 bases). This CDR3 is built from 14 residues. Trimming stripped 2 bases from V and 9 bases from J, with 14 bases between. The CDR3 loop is CASSLRGRYSEQFF. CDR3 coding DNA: TGTGCCAGCAGTTTACGGGGGAGATATAGTGAGCAGTTCTTC.

In DNA form, the CDR3 reads TGTGCCATCAGTGAACCACTGGCTTATACGCAGTATTTT. This gives the protein CAISEPLAYTQYF. The chain is built from TRBV10-3 and TRBJ2-3; D unresolved. Trimming pared 3 bases from V and 7 bases from J, leaving 11 bases between. The germline CDR1 and CDR2 sequences are ENHRY and SYGVKD. There are 13 residues in the CDR3.

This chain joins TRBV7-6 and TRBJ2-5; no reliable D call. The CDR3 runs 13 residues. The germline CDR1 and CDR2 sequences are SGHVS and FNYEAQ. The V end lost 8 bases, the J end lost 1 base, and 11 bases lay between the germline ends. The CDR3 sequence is CASSTTLQETQYF. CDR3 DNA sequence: TGTGCCAGCTCCACGACCCTCCAAGAGACCCAGTACTTC.

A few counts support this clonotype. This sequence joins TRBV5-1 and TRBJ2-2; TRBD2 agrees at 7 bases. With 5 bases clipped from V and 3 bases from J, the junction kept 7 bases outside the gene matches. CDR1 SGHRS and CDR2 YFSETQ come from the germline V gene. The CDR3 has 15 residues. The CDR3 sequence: CASSGGDRDTGELFF. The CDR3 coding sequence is TGCGCCAGCAGTGGGGGGGACCGCGACACCGGGGAGCTGTTTTTT.

The CDR3: CASSFQPLEPQHF. CDR3 sequence (DNA): TGTGCCAGCAGTTTTCAACCCTTGGAGCCCCAGCATTTT. This sequence joins TRBV27 and TRBJ1-5; D is uncertain. Germline-derived CDR1 and CDR2 are MNHEY and SMNVEV (reference sequence). The V end was cut by 3 bases, the J end by 8 bases, with 11 bases between. The CDR3 spans 13 residues.

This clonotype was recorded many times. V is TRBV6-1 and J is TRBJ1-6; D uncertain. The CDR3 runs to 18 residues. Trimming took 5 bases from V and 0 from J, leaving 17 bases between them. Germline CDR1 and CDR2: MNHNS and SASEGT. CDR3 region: CASSLFSTRSSYNSPLHF. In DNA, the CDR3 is TGTGCCAGCAGTCTTTTCAGTACTAGGAGCTCCTATAATTCACCCCTCCACTTT.

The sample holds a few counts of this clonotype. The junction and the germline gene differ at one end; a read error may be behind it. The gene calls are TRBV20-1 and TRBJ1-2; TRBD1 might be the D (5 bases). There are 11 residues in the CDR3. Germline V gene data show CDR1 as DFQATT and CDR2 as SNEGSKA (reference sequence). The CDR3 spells CSARGVGGYTF. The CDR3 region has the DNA TGCAGTGCGAGAGGGGTGGGTGGCTACACCTTC.

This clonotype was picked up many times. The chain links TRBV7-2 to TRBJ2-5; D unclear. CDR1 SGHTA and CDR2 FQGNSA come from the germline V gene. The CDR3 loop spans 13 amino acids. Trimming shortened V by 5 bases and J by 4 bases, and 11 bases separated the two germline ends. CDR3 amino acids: CASSPSTLETQYF. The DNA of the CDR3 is TGTGCCAGCAGCCCCTCTACGCTAGAGACCCAGTACTTC.

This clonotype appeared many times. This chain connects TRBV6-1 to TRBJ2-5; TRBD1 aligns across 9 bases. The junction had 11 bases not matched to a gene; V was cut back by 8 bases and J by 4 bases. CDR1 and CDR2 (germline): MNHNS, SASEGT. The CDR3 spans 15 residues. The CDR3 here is CASRLGQGPPETQYF. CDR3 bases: TGTGCCAGCCGACTGGGACAGGGTCCCCCAGAGACCCAGTACTTC.

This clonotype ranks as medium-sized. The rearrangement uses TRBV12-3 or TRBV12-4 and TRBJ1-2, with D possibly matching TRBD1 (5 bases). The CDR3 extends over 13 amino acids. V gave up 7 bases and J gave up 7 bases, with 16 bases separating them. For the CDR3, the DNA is TGTGCCAGCACTGCCAACGAGGGGATTGGCTACACCTTC. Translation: CASTANEGIGYTF.

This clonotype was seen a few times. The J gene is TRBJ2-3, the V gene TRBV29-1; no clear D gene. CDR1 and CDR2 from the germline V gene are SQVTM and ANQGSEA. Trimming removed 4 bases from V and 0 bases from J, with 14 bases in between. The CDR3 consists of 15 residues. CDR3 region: CSVVLTTLSTDTQYF. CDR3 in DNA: TGCAGCGTTGTTCTCACTACGCTCAGCACAGATACGCAGTATTTT.

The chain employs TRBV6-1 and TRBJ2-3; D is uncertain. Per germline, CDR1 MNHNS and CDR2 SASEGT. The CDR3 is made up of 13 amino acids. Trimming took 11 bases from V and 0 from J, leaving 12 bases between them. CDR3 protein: CAWVEDSTDTQYF. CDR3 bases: TGTGCCTGGGTAGAGGATAGCACAGATACGCAGTATTTT.

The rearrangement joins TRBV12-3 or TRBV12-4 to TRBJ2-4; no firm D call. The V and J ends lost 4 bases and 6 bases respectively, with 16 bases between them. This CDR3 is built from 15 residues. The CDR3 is CASSSTGIRVNIQYF. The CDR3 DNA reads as TGTGCCAGCAGTTCCACGGGTATTAGGGTAAACATTCAGTACTTC.

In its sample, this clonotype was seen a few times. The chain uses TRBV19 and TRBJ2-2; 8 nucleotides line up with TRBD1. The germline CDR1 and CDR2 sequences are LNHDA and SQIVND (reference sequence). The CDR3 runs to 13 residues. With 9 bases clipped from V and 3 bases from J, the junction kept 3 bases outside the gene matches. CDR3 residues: CASRQGHTGELFF. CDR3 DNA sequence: TGTGCCAGCCGACAGGGGCACACCGGGGAGCTGTTTTTT.

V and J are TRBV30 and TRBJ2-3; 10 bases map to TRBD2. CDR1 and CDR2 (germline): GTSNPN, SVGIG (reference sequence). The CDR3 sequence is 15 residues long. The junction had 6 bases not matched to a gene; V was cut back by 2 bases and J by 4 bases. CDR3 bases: TGTGCCTGGAGTAGCCTAGCGGGAGTAGCAGATACGCAGTATTTT. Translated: CAWSSLAGVADTQYF.

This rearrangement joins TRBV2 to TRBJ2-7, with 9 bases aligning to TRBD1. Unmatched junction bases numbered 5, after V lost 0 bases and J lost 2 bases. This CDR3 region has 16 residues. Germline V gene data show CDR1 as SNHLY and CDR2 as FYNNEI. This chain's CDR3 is CASSEAAGQGAYEQYF. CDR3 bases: TGTGCCAGCAGTGAAGCCGCGGGACAGGGCGCCTACGAGCAGTACTTC.

The CDR3 loop reads CASSQDEGADTEAFF. The CDR3 DNA follows: TGCGCCAGCAGCCAAGATGAAGGGGCTGACACTGAAGCTTTCTTT. The J gene is TRBJ1-1, the V gene TRBV4-1; D is possibly TRBD1 (5 bases). Germline assignment: CDR1 MGHRA and CDR2 YSYEKL. The CDR3 has 15 amino acids. The V gene lost 0 bases and the J gene lost 3 bases, with 11 bases spanning the gap.

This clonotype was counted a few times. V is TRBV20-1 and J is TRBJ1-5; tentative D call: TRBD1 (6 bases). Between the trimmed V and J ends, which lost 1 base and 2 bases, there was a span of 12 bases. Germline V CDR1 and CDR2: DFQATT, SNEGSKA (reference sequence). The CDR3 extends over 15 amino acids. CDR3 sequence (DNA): TGCAGTGCTAGAGGGAAATGGACAGGCAATCAGCCCCAGCATTTT. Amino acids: CSARGKWTGNQPQHF.